This T cell receptor (beta chain) was sequenced in a study of blood T cell repertoires in COVID-19. Study-wide background: The study drew acute and convalescent COVID-19 samples from the United States, Italy and Spain. T cells, B-cell-depleted T cells, or PBMCs supplied cDNA or gDNA.

Per the study methods: Reference gene primer amplification yielded estimated nucleated cell counts. Data came from immunoSEQ multiplex PCR; TCRdb stores just in-frame clones and leaves some out. V, J and clone size were drawn from that table, and D and trimming were deduced from the DNA. This sample carries about 120,000 clones, around 87% of them seen once, and the ten largest clones take under 30%. In germline, CDR1 is SGHTA, CDR2 FQGTGA. V was pared by 2 bases and J by 5 bases, with 0 bases of the junction left unmatched. The CDR3 extends over 13 amino acids. Specimen: peripheral blood. This sequence joins TRBV7-3 and TRBJ1-5; 7 nucleotides agree with TRBD1. The clonotype was recovered from a woman between 65 and 79 years old with acute or convalescent COVID-19. CDR3 DNA sequence: TGTGCCAGCAGCTTAGACAGGGATCAGCCCCAGCATTTT. Its protein product is CASSLDRDQPQHF.